This entry lists 10 T cell receptor beta chains sequenced from one sample in a study of blood T cell repertoires in COVID-19. The repertoire was sequenced with immunoSEQ multiplex PCR; TCRdb's copy has only in-frame clones and lacks some. The sample carries 20,000 to 30,000 clones, about 77% recorded once. The sequenced sample was peripheral blood. The receptors stem from a man older than 75 with active or convalescent COVID-19.

The gene calls are TRBV9 and TRBJ2-3; D call uncertain. The CDR3 is 15 amino acids. V was trimmed by 0 bases and J by 2 bases, leaving 10 bases between them. Germline values: CDR1 SGDLS, CDR2 YYNGEE. The CDR3 sequence is CASSVGATYTDTQYF. DNA for the CDR3: TGTGCCAGCAGCGTAGGAGCCACCTACACAGATACGCAGTATTTT. Supplemented by reference TRBV9 and TRBJ2-3, the full variable domain reads DSGVTQTPKHLITATGQRVTLRCSPRSGDLSVYWYQQSLDQGLQFLIQYYNGEERAKGNILERFSAQQFPDLHSELNLSSLELGDSALYFCASSVGATYTDTQYFGPGTRLTVL.

The chain uses TRBV14 and TRBJ2-7, with 11 bases matching TRBD2. The V and J ends lost 2 bases and 2 bases, in that order; junction bases with no gene match: 2. Per germline, CDR1 SGHDN and CDR2 FVKESK. The CDR3 is made up of 15 amino acids. In nucleotides, the CDR3 is TGTGCCAGCAGCCAAAGACTAGCGGGGACCTACGAGCAGTACTTC. Its translation is CASSQRLAGTYEQYF. Full variable domain (missing parts from reference TRBV14 and TRBJ2-7): EAGVTQFPSHSVIEKGQTVTLRCDPISGHDNLYWYRRVMGKEIKFLLHFVKESKQDESGMPNNRFLAERTGGTYSTLKVQPAELEDSGVYFCASSQRLAGTYEQYFGPGTRLTVT.

The chain carries TRBV7-2 and TRBJ2-7; 13 nucleotides agree with TRBD2. This CDR3 has 16 amino acids. Germline V gene sequence: CDR1 SGHTA, CDR2 FQGNSA. V lost 3 bases and J lost 5; bases outside the gene matches: 7. The CDR3 protein is CASSFLGLAGSHEQYF. The CDR3 DNA reads TGTGCCAGCAGCTTTTTGGGACTAGCGGGATCTCACGAGCAGTACTTC.

The chain is built from TRBV4-2 and TRBJ2-3; 10 bases fit TRBD2. Germline lookup yields CDR1 LGHNA and CDR2 YNFKEQ. The CDR3 extends over 19 amino acids. The trim removed 3 bases at V and 2 bases at J, leaving 14 bases unmatched. CDR3: CASSQGTWVLAGVTDTQYF. The CDR3 DNA reads TGTGCCAGCAGCCAGGGGACGTGGGTGCTAGCGGGGGTCACAGATACGCAGTATTTT.

The rearrangement joins TRBV27 to TRBJ2-1, with D possibly being TRBD2 (6 bases). The germline gives CDR1 MNHEY, CDR2 SMNVEV (reference sequence). The CDR3 is made up of 15 amino acids. The V and J ends lost 0 bases and 5 bases respectively, with 11 bases between them. The CDR3 DNA is TGTGCCAGCAGTTTATCCCGCGGACTAAACAATGAGCAGTTCTTC. The encoded protein is CASSLSRGLNNEQFF.

The gene calls are TRBV19 and TRBJ1-1; D is perhaps TRBD1 (6 bases). Per the germline V gene, CDR1 is LNHDA and CDR2 is SQIVND (reference sequence). V lost 6 bases and J 1 base, leaving 9 bases between the germline ends. This CDR3 region has 13 residues. The CDR3 sequence: CASRGGWNTEAFF. CDR3 nucleotides: TGTGCCAGTAGAGGGGGTTGGAACACTGAAGCTTTCTTT.

This clone was observed a few times. The V gene is TRBV7-9, the J gene TRBJ2-6; 8 bases align to TRBD1. The CDR3 runs to 16 residues. The junction had 5 bases not matched to a gene; V was cut back by 5 bases and J by 2 bases. CDR1 SEHNR and CDR2 FQNEAQ come from the germline V gene (reference sequence). The DNA of the CDR3 is TGTGCCAGCAGCACACACAGGGGGGCTGGGGCCAACGTCCTGACTTTC. Residues: CASSTHRGAGANVLTF.

This clone was detected only once. This rearrangement joins TRBV7-2 to TRBJ2-7, with 8 positions matching TRBD2. This CDR3 has 15 amino acids. The germline V gene encodes CDR1 SGHTA and CDR2 FQGNSA. Trimming cost V 3 bases and J 2 bases; bases outside gene matches: 6. The CDR3 DNA reads as TGTGCCAGCAGCTTCCCTCCGGGGGGGGCCTACGAGCAGTACTTC. Translating gives CASSFPPGGAYEQYF. Combining the CDR3 with reference TRBV7-2 and TRBJ2-7 gives the whole variable domain GAGVSQSPSNKVTEKGKDVELRCDPISGHTALYWYRQSLGQGLEFLIYFQGNSAPDKSGLPSDRFSAERTGGSVSTLTIQRTQQEDSAVYLCASSFPPGGAYEQYFGPGTRLTVT.

This rearrangement joins TRBV5-1 to TRBJ1-2; 7 bases match TRBD1. This CDR3 region has 14 residues. V trimming: 1 base; J trimming: 1 base; junction bases outside the gene matches: 1. The V gene's germline CDR1 is SGHRS and CDR2 YFSETQ. The DNA for the CDR3 is TGCGCCAGCAGCTTGCGGGACAGTAACTATGGCTACACCTTC. This encodes CASSLRDSNYGYTF. The whole variable domain, remainder taken from reference TRBV5-1 and TRBJ1-2, is KAGVTQTPRYLIKTRGQQVTLSCSPISGHRSVSWYQQTPGQGLQFLFEYFSETQRNKGNFPGRFSGRQFSNSRSEMNVSTLELGDSALYLCASSLRDSNYGYTFGSGTRLTVV.

The chain has TRBV5-4 and TRBJ2-7, with 10 bases aligning to TRBD2. Germline V CDR1 and CDR2: SGHNT, YYREEE (reference sequence). V shed 4 bases and J 7 bases; nucleotides not matched to a gene: 5. The CDR3 runs to 13 residues. The CDR3 loop reads CASSPGLASEQYF. The CDR3 DNA follows: TGTGCCAGCAGCCCGGGACTAGCGAGTGAGCAGTACTTC.